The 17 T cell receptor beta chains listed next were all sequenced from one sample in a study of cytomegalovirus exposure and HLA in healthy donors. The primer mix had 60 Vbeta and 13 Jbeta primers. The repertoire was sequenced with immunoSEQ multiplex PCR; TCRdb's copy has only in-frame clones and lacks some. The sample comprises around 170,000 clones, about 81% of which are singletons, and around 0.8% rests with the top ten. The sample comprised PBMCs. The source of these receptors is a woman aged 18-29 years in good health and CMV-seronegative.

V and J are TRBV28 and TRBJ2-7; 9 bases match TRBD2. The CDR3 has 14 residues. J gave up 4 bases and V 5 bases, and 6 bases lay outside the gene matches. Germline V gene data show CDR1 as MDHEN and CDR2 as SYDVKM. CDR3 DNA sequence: TGTGCCAGCAGTCCGGGACTAGCTCGGTACGAGCAGTACTTC. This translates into CASSPGLARYEQYF.

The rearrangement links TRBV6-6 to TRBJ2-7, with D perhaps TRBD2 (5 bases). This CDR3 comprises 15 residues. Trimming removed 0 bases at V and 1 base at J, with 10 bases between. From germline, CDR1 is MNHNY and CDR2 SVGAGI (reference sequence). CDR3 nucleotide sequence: TGTGCCAGCAGTTACTCTGCTAGCAGTTCCTACGAGCAGTACTTC. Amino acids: CASSYSASSSYEQYF.

CDR3: CASSWSSGSSYNEQFF. Written as DNA, the CDR3 is TGTGCCAGCAGCTGGAGTAGCGGGAGCTCCTACAATGAGCAGTTCTTC. The chain carries TRBV5-7 and TRBJ2-1; 9 positions agree with TRBD2. TRBV5-7 is identified as an open reading frame with a role that is uncertain. The junction had 4 bases not matched to a gene; V was cut back by 3 bases and J by 0 bases. This CDR3 comprises 16 residues.

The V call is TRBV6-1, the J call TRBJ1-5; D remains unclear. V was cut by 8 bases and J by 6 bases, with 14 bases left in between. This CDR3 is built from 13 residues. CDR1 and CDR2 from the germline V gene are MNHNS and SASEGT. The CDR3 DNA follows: TGTGCCAGCTGTCCGCAGGTGGGTCAGCCCCAGCATTTT. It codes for CASCPQVGQPQHF.

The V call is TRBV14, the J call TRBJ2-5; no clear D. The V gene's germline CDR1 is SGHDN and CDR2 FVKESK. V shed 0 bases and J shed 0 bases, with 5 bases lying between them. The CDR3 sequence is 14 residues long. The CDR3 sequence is CASSQDPYQETQYF. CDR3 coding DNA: TGTGCCAGCAGCCAAGATCCGTACCAAGAGACCCAGTACTTC. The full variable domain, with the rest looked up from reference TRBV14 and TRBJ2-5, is EAGVTQFPSHSVIEKGQTVTLRCDPISGHDNLYWYRRVMGKEIKFLLHFVKESKQDESGMPNNRFLAERTGGTYSTLKVQPAELEDSGVYFCASSQDPYQETQYFGPGTRLLVL.

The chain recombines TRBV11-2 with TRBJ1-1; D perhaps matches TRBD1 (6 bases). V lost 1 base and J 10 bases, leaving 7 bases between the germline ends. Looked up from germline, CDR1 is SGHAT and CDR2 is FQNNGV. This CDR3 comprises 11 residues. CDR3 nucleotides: TGTGCCAGCAGCTTAGTCAGGGGAGCTTTCTTT. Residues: CASSLVRGAFF.

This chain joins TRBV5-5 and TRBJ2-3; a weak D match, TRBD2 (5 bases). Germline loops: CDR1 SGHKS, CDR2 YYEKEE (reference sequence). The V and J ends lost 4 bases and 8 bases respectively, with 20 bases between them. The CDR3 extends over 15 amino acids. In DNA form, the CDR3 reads TGTGCCAGCAGCACGCCGGGTCTCGACCGGGGTACGCAGTATTTT. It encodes CASSTPGLDRGTQYF.

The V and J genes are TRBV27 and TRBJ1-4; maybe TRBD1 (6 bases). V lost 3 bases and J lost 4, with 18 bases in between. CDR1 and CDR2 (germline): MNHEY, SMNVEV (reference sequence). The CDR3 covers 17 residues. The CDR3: CASSLRGWSGSNEKLFF. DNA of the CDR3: TGTGCCAGCAGTTTGAGGGGGTGGTCAGGTAGTAATGAAAAACTGTTTTTT.

The CDR3 sequence is CASSGQANVLTF. CDR3 nucleotide sequence: TGTGCCAGCAGTGGACAGGCCAACGTCCTGACTTTC. The rearrangement links TRBV2 to TRBJ2-6; D unclear. Germline CDR1 reads SNHLY; CDR2 reads FYNNEI. This CDR3 contains 12 residues. The V and J ends lost 4 bases and 6 bases respectively, with 4 bases between them.

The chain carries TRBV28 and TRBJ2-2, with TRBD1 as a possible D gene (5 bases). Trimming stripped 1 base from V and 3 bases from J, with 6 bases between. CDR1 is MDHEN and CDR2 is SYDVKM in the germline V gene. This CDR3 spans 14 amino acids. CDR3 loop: CASSLLQDTGELFF. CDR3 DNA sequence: TGTGCCAGCAGTTTATTACAGGACACCGGGGAGCTGTTTTTT.

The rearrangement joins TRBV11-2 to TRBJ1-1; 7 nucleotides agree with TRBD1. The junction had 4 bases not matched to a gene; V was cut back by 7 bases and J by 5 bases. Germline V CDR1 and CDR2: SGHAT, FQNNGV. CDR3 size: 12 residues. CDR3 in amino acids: CASTRQGTEAFF. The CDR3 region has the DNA TGTGCCAGCACCCGACAGGGAACTGAAGCTTTCTTT.

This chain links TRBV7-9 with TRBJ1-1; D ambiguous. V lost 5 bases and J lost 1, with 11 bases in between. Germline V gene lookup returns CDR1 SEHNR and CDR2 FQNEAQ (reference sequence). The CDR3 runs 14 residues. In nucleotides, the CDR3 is TGTGCCAGCAGCCTCGAAAACAGGAACACTGAAGCTTTCTTT. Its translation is CASSLENRNTEAFF.

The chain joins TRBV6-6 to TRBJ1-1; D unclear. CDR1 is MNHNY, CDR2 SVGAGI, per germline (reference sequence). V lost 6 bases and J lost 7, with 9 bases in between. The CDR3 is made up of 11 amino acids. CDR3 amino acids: CASRQMIEAFF. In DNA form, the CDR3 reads TGTGCCAGCAGACAGATGATTGAAGCTTTCTTT.

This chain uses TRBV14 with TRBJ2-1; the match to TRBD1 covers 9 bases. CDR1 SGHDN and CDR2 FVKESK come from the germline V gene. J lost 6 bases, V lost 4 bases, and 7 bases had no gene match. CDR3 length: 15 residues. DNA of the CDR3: TGTGCCAGCAGCCTCCGGACAGGGGTCATCAATGAGCAGTTCTTC. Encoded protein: CASSLRTGVINEQFF.

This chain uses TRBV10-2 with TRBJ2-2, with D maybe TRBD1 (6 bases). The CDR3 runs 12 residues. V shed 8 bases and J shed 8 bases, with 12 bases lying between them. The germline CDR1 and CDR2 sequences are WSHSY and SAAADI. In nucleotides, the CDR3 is TGCGCCAGCGATACAGGGAAAGGGGAGCTGTTTTTT. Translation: CASDTGKGELFF.

The CDR3 DNA sequence: TGTGCCAGCTCACCACTCGGGTCTAGCGGCCACAATGAGCAGTTCTTC. Translating it yields CASSPLGSSGHNEQFF. This chain joins TRBV18 and TRBJ2-1; TRBD2 agrees at 7 bases. The CDR3 totals 16 residues. V gave up 1 base and J gave up 5 bases; unmatched junction bases: 8. CDR1 is KGHSH, CDR2 LQKENI, per germline.

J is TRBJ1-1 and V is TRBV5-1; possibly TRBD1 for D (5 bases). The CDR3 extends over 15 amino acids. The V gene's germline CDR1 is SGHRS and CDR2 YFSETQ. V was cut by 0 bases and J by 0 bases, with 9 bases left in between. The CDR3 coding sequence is TGCGCCAGCAGCTTGGGCGTAGGGGTGAACACTGAAGCTTTCTTT. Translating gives CASSLGVGVNTEAFF.